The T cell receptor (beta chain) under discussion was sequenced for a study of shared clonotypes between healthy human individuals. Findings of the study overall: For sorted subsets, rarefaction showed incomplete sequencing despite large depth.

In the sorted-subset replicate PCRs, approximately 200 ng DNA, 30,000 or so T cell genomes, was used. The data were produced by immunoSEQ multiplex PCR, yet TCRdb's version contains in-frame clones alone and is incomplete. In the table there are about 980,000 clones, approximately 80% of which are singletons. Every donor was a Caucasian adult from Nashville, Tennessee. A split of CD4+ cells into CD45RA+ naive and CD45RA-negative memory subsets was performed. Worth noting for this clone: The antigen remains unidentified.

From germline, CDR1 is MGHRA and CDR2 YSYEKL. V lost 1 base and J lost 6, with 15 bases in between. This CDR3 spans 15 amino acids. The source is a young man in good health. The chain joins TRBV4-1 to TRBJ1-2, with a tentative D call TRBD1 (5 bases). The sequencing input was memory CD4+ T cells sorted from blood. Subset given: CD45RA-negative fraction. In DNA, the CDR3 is TGCGCCAGCAGCCAAGGTCAGGGAATTTTCAATGGCTACACCTTC. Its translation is CASSQGQGIFNGYTF.